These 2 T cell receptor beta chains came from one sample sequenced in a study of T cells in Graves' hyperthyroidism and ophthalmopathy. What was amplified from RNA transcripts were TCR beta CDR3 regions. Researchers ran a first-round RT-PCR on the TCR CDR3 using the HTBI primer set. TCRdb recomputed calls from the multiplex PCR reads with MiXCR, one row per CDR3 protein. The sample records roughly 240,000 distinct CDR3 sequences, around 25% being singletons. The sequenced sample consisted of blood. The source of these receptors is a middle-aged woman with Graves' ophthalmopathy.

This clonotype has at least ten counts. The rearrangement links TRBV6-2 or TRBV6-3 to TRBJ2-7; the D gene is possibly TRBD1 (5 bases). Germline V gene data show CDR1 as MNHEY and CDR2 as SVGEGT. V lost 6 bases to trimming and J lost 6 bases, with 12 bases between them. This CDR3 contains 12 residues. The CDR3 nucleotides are TGTGCCAGCAGGACCGACAGCCTCGAGCAGTACTTC. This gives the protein CASRTDSLEQYF.

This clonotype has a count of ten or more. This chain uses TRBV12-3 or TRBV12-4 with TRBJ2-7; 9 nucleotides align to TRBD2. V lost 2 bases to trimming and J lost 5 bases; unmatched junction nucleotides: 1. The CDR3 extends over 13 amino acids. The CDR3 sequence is CASSLRTSDEQYF. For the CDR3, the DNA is TGTGCCAGCAGTTTAAGGACTAGCGACGAGCAGTACTTC.